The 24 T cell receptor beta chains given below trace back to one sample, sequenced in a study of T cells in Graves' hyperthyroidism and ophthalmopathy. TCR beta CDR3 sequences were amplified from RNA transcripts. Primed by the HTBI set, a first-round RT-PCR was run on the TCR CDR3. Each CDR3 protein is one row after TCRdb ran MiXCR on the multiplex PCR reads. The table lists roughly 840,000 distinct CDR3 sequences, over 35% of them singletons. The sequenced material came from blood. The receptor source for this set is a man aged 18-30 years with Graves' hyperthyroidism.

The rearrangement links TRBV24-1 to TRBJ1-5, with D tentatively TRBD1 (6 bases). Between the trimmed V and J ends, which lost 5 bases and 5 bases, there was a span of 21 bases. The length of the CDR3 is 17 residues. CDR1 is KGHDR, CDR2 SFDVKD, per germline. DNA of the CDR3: TGTGCCACCAGTGCTACGTTAGGGGAACAGGGTGATCAGCCCCAGCATTTT. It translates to CATSATLGEQGDQPQHF.

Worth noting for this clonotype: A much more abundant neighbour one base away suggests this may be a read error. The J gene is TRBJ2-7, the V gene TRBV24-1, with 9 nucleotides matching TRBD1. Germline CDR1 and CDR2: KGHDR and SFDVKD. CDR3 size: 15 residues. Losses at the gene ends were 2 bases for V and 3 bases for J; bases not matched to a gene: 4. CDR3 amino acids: CATSDSRDRDYEQYF. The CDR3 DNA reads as TGTGCCACCAGTGATTCCCGGGACAGGGACTACGAGCAGTACTTC.

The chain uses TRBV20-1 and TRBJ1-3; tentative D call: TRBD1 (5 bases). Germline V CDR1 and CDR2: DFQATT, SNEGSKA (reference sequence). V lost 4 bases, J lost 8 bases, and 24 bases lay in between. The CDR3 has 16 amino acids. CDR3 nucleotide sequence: TGCAGTGCTATTGGCCCCCCCCAGGGTGGAGGAGACACCATATATTTT. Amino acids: CSAIGPPQGGGDTIYF.

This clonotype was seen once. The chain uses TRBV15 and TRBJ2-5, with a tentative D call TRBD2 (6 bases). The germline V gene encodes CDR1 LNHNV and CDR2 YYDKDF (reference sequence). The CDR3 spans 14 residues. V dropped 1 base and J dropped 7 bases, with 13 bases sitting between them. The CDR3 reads CATSRVADVGTQYF. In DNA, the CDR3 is TGTGCCACCAGCAGAGTAGCGGACGTTGGGACCCAGTACTTC.

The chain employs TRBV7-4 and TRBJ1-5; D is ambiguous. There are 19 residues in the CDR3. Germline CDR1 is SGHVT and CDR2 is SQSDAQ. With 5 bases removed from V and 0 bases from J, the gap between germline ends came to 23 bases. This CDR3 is CASSHLSALWGCSNQPQHF. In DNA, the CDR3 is TGTGCCAGCAGCCACTTATCAGCTCTCTGGGGTTGTAGCAATCAGCCCCAGCATTTT. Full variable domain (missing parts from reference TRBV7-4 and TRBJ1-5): GAGVSQSPRYKVAKRGRDVALRCDSISGHVTLYWYRQTLGQGSEVLTYSQSDAQRDKSGRPSGRFSAERPERSVSTLKIQRTEQGDSAVYLCASSHLSALWGCSNQPQHFGDGTRLSIL.

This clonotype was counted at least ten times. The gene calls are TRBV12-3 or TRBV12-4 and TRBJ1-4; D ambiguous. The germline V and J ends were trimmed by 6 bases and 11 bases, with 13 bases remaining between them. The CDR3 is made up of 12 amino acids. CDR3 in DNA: TGTGCCAGCAGGCGGGGTTTAGGGAAACTGTTTTTT. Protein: CASRRGLGKLFF.

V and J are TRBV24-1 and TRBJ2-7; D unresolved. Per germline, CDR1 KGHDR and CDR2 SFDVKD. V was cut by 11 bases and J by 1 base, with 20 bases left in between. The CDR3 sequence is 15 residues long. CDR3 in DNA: TGTGCCAGCACCAACACTGAGGCGGATTCCTACGAGCAGTACTTC. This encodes CASTNTEADSYEQYF.

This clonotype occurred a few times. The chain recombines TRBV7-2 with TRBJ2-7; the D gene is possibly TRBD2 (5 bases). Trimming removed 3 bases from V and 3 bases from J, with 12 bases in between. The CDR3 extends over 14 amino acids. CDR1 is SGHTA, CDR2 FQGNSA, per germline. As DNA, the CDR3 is TGTGCCAGCAGCTTGAACGGAGGCTACTACGAGCAGTACTTC. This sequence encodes CASSLNGGYYEQYF.

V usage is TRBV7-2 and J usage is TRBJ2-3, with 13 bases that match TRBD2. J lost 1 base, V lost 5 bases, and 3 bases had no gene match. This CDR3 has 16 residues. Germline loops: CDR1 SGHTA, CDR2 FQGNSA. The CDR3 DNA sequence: TGTGCCAGCAGCCCCGGACTAGCGGGAGGCACAGATACGCAGTATTTT. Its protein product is CASSPGLAGGTDTQYF.

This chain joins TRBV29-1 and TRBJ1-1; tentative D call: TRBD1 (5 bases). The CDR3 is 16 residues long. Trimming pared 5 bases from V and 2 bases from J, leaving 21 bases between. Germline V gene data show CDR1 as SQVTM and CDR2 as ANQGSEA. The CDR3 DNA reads TGCAGCGTTCACGGGACCGCGGGCGAGATTAACACTGAAGCTTTCTTT. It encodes CSVHGTAGEINTEAFF.

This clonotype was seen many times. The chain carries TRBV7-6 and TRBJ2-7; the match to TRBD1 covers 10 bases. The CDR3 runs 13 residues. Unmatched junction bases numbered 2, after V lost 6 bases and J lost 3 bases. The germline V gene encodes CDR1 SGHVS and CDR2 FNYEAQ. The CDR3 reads CASSGQGDYEQYF. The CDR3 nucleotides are TGTGCCAGCAGTGGACAGGGGGACTACGAGCAGTACTTC.

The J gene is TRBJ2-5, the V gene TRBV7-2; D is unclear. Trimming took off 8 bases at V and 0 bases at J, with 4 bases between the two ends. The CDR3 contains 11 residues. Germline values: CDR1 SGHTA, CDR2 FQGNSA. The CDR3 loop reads CASGYQETQYF. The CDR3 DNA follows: TGTGCCAGCGGGTACCAAGAGACCCAGTACTTC.

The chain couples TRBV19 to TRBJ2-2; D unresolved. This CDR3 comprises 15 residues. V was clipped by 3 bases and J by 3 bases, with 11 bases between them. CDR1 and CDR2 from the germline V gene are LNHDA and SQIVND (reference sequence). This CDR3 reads CASSMVAGHTGELFF. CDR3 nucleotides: TGTGCCAGTAGTATGGTGGCTGGGCACACCGGGGAGCTGTTTTTT.

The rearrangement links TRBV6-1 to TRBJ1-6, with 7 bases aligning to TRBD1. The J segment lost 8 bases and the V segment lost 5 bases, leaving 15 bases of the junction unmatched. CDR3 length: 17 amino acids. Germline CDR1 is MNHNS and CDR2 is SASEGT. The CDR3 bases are TGTGCCAGCAGTTCACCTTCCCGACAGGGTCGGGATTCACCCCTCCACTTT. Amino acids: CASSSPSRQGRDSPLHF.

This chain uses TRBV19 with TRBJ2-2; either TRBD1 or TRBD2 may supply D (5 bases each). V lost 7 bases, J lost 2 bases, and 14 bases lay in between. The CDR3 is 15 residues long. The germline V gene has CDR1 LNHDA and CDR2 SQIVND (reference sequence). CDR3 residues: CASMRGVRNTGELFF. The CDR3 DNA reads TGTGCCAGTATGAGAGGGGTTCGAAACACCGGGGAGCTGTTTTTT.

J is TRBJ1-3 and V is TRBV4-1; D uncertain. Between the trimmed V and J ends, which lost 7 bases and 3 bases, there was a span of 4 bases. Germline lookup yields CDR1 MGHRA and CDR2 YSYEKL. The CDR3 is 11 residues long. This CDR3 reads CASKFGNTIYF. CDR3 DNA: TGCGCCAGCAAGTTTGGAAACACCATATATTTT.

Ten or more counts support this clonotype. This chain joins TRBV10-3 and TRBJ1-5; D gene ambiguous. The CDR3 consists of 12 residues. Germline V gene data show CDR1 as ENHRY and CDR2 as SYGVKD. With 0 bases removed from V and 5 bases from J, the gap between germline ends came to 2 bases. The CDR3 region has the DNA TGTGCCATCAGTGAGTCGGATCAGCCCCAGCATTTT. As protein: CAISESDQPQHF.

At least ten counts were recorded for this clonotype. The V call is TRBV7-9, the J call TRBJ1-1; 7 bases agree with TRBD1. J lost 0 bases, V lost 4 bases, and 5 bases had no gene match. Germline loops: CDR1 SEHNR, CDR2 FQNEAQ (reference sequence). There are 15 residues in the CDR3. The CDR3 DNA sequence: TGTGCCAGCAGCTCCCAGGGGGACCTGAACACTGAAGCTTTCTTT. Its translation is CASSSQGDLNTEAFF.

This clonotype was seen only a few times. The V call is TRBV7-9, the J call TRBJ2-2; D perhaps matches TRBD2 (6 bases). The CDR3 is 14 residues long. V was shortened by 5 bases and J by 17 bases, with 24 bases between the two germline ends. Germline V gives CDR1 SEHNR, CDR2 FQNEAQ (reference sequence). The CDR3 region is CASSPVRGSTEAFF. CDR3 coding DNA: TGTGCCAGCAGCCCGGTCCGGGGGAGCACTGAAGCTTTTTTT. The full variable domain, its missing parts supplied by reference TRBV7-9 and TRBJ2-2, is DTGVSQNPRHKITKRGQNVTFRCDPISEHNRLYWYRQTLGQGPEFLTYFQNEAQLEKSRLLSDRFSAERPKGSFSTLEIQRTEQGDSAMYLCASSPVRGSTEAFFGEGSRLTVL.

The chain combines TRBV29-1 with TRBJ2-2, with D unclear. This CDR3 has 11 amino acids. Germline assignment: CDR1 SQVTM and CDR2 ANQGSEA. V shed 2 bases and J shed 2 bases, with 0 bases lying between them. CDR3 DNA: TGCAGCGTTGAAAACACCGGGGAGCTGTTTTTT. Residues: CSVENTGELFF.

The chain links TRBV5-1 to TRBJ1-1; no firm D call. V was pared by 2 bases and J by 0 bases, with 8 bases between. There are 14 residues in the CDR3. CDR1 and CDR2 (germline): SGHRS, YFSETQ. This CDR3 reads CASSFGNLNTEAFF. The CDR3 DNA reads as TGCGCCAGCAGCTTTGGGAACCTGAACACTGAAGCTTTCTTT.

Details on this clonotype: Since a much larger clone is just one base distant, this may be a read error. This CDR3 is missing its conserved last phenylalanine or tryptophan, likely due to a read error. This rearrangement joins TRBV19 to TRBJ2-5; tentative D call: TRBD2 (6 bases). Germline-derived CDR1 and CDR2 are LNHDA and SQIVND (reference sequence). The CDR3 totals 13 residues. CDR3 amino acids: CAAGSRGQETQYL. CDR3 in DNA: TGTGCTGCGGGGAGTCGTGGTCAAGAGACCCAGTACCTC.

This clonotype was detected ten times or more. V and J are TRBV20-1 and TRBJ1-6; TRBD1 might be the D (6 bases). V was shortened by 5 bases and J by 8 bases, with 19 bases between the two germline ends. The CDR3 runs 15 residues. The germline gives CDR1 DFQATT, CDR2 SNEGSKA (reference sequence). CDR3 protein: CSAGMDSNWDSPLHF. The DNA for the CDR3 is TGCAGTGCTGGCATGGACAGCAATTGGGATTCACCCCTCCACTTT.

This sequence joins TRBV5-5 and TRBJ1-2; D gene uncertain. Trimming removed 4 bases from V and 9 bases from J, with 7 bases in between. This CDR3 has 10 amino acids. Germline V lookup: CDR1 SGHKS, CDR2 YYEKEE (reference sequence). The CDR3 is CASSTQSYTF. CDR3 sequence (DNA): TGTGCCAGCAGCACCCAAAGCTACACCTTC.